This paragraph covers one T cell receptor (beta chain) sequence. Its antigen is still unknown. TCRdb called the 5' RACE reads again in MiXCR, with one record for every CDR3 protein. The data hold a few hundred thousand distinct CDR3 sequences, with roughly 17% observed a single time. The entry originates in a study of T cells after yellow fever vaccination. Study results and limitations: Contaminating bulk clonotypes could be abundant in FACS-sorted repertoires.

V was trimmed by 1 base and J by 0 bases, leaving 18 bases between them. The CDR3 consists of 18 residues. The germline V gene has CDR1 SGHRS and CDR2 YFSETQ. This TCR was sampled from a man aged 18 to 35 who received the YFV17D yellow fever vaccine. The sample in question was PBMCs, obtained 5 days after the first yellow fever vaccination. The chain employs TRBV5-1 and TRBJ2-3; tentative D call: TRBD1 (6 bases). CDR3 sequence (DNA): TGCGCCAGCAGCTTGTACAGGGCCTTGAGTACTAGCACAGATACGCAGTATTTT. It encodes CASSLYRALSTSTDTQYF.